A single sample is the source of the 28 T cell receptor beta chains below, sequenced in a study of monozygotic twins with inflammatory bowel disease. Reprocessing the 5' RACE reads, TCRdb reports a single entry for every CDR3 protein and omits DNA. The ten most abundant clones cover 2% to 3% of a sample with over 110,000 distinct CDR3 sequences. The sample comprised blood. The receptors originated from a human donor with ulcerative colitis or Crohn's disease, or a healthy co-twin of an affected twin (not recorded which).

This sequence joins TRBV12-3 or TRBV12-4 and TRBJ2-7; the D call of TRBD1 rests on TCRdb alone, since no DNA is present to check it. The CDR3 totals 12 residues. CDR3 loop: CASSSGTYEQYF.

CDR3 protein: CASSLNPTDSSYEQYF. The V gene is TRBV5-1, the J gene TRBJ2-7; the D call of TRBD1 rests on TCRdb alone, since no DNA is present to check it. The CDR3 sequence is 16 residues long. Germline CDR1 and CDR2: SGHRS and YFSETQ.

The rearrangement joins TRBV20-1 to TRBJ2-2; the TRBD1 assignment by TCRdb is unverifiable without DNA. The CDR3 is 18 residues long. Germline V gene data show CDR1 as DFQATT and CDR2 as SNEGSKA (reference sequence). CDR3 in amino acids: CSARGRLGQGPSTGELFF.

V is TRBV28 and J is TRBJ2-2; TCRdb picks TRBD1, but there is no DNA to check that call. Germline V gene lookup returns CDR1 MDHEN and CDR2 SYDVKM. This CDR3 has 15 amino acids. The CDR3 sequence is CASSVGTGNTGELFF.

The chain carries TRBV29-1 and TRBJ2-2; the TCRdb D gene call, TRBD1, has no DNA to confirm it. Germline lookup yields CDR1 SQVTM and CDR2 ANQGSEA. The CDR3 consists of 16 residues. The CDR3: CSVESPGQSNTGELFF.

J is TRBJ2-3 and V is TRBV5-1; TCRdb returns TRBD2, unconfirmable since there is no DNA. CDR1 SGHRS and CDR2 YFSETQ come from the germline V gene. The CDR3 contains 15 residues. CDR3: CASSFQRGSTDTQYF. Full variable domain (rest looked up from reference TRBV5-1 and TRBJ2-3): KAGVTQTPRYLIKTRGQQVTLSCSPISGHRSVSWYQQTPGQGLQFLFEYFSETQRNKGNFPGRFSGRQFSNSRSEMNVSTLELGDSALYLCASSFQRGSTDTQYFGPGTRLTVL.

The chain joins TRBV29-1 to TRBJ2-3; TCRdb reports TRBD1, a call that lacks DNA to check it against. Germline CDR1 is SQVTM and CDR2 is ANQGSEA. This CDR3 contains 14 residues. Here the CDR3 reads CSVAQGASTDTQYF.

This CDR3 reads CASSPRGDPYEQYF. The rearrangement links TRBV18 to TRBJ2-7; no DNA is available, so the TRBD1 call from TCRdb remains unchecked. Germline V lookup: CDR1 KGHSH, CDR2 LQKENI. This CDR3 is 14 amino acids long.

This chain links TRBV28 with TRBJ2-1. Germline V gene sequence: CDR1 MDHEN, CDR2 SYDVKM. This CDR3 contains 15 residues. CDR3 loop: CASSLVISSYNEQFF.

The chain couples TRBV4-1 to TRBJ2-7; TCRdb names TRBD1, which stays unverified in the absence of DNA. The CDR3 consists of 13 residues. Germline-derived CDR1 and CDR2 are MGHRA and YSYEKL. The CDR3: CASSRQGPYEQYF.

This chain connects TRBV5-1 to TRBJ2-7; the TCRdb call, TRBD1, lacks DNA for checking. Germline V CDR1 and CDR2: SGHRS, YFSETQ. The CDR3 loop spans 16 amino acids. CDR3 sequence reads: CASSLGDRGHSYEQYF.

The chain recombines TRBV6-2 or TRBV6-3 with TRBJ2-1; without DNA, the TCRdb call of TRBD2 cannot be checked. Germline CDR1 and CDR2: MNHEY and SVGEGT. The CDR3 is 18 amino acids. CDR3 loop: CASSPGLAGGPTMVEQFF.

The chain is built from TRBV7-3 and TRBJ2-2; TCRdb lists TRBD1, though no DNA is available to test this call. CDR1 is SGHTA and CDR2 is FQGTGA in the germline V gene. CDR3 size: 16 residues. CDR3 amino acids: CASSPNRGRQHGELFF. Full variable domain (rest looked up from reference TRBV7-3 and TRBJ2-2): GAGVSQTPSNKVTEKGKYVELRCDPISGHTALYWYRQSLGQGPEFLIYFQGTGAADDSGLPNDRFFAVRPEGSVSTLKIQRTERGDSAVYLCASSPNRGRQHGELFFGEGSRLTVL.

This sequence joins TRBV5-1 and TRBJ1-2. Germline V gives CDR1 SGHRS, CDR2 YFSETQ. The CDR3 is made up of 14 amino acids. CDR3 region: CASSPTQTNYGYTF.

The chain carries TRBV24-1 and TRBJ2-1; TCRdb proposes TRBD2, but this gene call is untestable without DNA. Germline V gene sequence: CDR1 KGHDR, CDR2 SFDVKD. The CDR3 length is 18 residues. CDR3: CATSDPVAGAGSYNEQFF.

The gene calls are TRBV20-1 and TRBJ1-2. Germline CDR1 DFQATT, CDR2 SNEGSKA (reference sequence). The CDR3 consists of 13 residues. This CDR3 reads CSARDGREDGYTF.

This chain joins TRBV18 and TRBJ2-7. Looked up from germline, CDR1 is KGHSH and CDR2 is LQKENI. The CDR3 spans 13 residues. CDR3: CASSPQGSYKQYF.

V usage is TRBV12-3 or TRBV12-4 and J usage is TRBJ2-2; the D gene TCRdb calls, TRBD1, cannot be checked with no DNA. CDR3 length: 15 residues. CDR3 in amino acids: CASSRTGLETGELFF.

CDR3 region: CASPPGTGGLEETQYF. The chain is built from TRBV7-9 and TRBJ2-5; lacking DNA, the TRBD1 call made by TCRdb goes unchecked. Germline CDR1 SEHNR, CDR2 FQNEAQ (reference sequence). The CDR3 covers 16 residues.

The J gene is TRBJ2-1, the V gene TRBV18; the TRBD1 assignment by TCRdb is unverifiable without DNA. Germline lookup yields CDR1 KGHSH and CDR2 LQKENI. This CDR3 spans 15 amino acids. The CDR3 spells CASSPTGQNYNEQFF.

The chain combines TRBV7-2 with TRBJ2-7; TCRdb indicates TRBD1, and absent DNA this call remains unverified. Germline assignment: CDR1 SGHTA and CDR2 FQGNSA. CDR3 length: 15 residues. CDR3 loop: CASSLAGTPGYEQYF.

The chain links TRBV20-1 to TRBJ2-7; TCRdb lists TRBD1, though no DNA is available to test this call. The CDR3 length is 14 residues. The germline gives CDR1 DFQATT, CDR2 SNEGSKA (reference sequence). The chain's CDR3 is CSARVSGRGYEQYF.

The chain recombines TRBV30 with TRBJ2-7; TCRdb lists TRBD1, though no DNA is available to test this call. This CDR3 is built from 14 residues. Germline values: CDR1 GTSNPN, CDR2 SVGIG (reference sequence). The CDR3 sequence is CAWRRGRETYEQYF. The whole variable domain, filled in from reference TRBV30 and TRBJ2-7, reads SQTIHQWPATLVQPVGSPLSLECTVEGTSNPNLYWYRQAAGRGLQLLFYSVGIGQISSEVPQNLSASRPQDRQFILSSKKLLLSDSGFYLCAWRRGRETYEQYFGPGTRLTVT.

The chain joins TRBV4-1 to TRBJ1-1; TCRdb names TRBD1, which stays unverified in the absence of DNA. This CDR3 has 16 amino acids. Per germline, CDR1 MGHRA and CDR2 YSYEKL. CDR3 region: CASQPGQGTINTEAFF.

V is TRBV5-1 and J is TRBJ2-7; lacking DNA, the TRBD1 call made by TCRdb goes unchecked. The V gene's germline CDR1 is SGHRS and CDR2 YFSETQ. This CDR3 spans 14 amino acids. The CDR3 loop is CASSFTGQSHEQYF.

This sequence joins TRBV6-2 or TRBV6-3 and TRBJ2-7; the D call from TCRdb, TRBD2, cannot be confirmed without DNA. The CDR3 contains 13 residues. CDR1 is MNHEY and CDR2 is SVGEGT in the germline V gene. The CDR3 region is CASCPTAGDEQYF.

The chain links TRBV20-1 to TRBJ1-2; no DNA is available, so the TRBD1 call from TCRdb remains unchecked. The CDR3 contains 14 residues. Germline lookup yields CDR1 DFQATT and CDR2 SNEGSKA (reference sequence). The CDR3 protein is CSARLGTGRSGYTF.

The chain carries TRBV7-9 and TRBJ2-7; TCRdb reports TRBD1, a call that lacks DNA to check it against. This CDR3 contains 16 residues. CDR1 and CDR2 (germline): SEHNR, FQNEAQ (reference sequence). CDR3 protein: CASSPGQGPSSYEQYF.